Reported below is one T cell receptor beta chain. This entry belongs to a study of T cell changes during pregnancy in multiple sclerosis. There are 15 residues in the CDR3. With V trimmed by 3 bases and J by 4 bases, 4 bases remained unmatched. Germline V gene data show CDR1 as SGDLS and CDR2 as YYNGEE. Generated by immunoSEQ multiplex PCR, the TCRdb table keeps only in-frame clones and is missing some. The sample lists about 49,000 clones, 94% occurring once. The sample was CD8+ T cells from peripheral blood mononuclear cells, taken before pregnancy. This clonotype originated in a female donor with multiple sclerosis, enrolled in a pregnancy study. The chain joins TRBV9 to TRBJ2-3; TRBD2 agrees at 11 bases. The CDR3 nucleotides are TGTGCCAGCAGCGCTATAGCGGGAGGGCCAGATACGCAGTATTTT. As protein: CASSAIAGGPDTQYF. The complete variable domain, with remaining parts taken from reference TRBV9 and TRBJ2-3, reads DSGVTQTPKHLITATGQRVTLRCSPRSGDLSVYWYQQSLDQGLQFLIQYYNGEERAKGNILERFSAQQFPDLHSELNLSSLELGDSALYFCASSAIAGGPDTQYFGPGTRLTVL.